A single sample is the source of the 11 T cell receptor beta chains below, sequenced in a study of OX40 agonist ivuxolimab in advanced cancers. TCRdb's copy holds only in-frame clones and misses some; the assay was immunoSEQ multiplex PCR. The sample holds under 90,000 clones; around 83% are singletons and the top ten take almost 1.5%. The material was CD4+ or CD8+ T cells sorted from blood, obtained in a trial of the OX40 agonist ivuxolimab. These receptors were obtained from an adult with an advanced solid tumor such as melanoma, head and neck, liver or kidney cancer.

The chain has TRBV18 and TRBJ1-1; 8 bases agree with TRBD1. Germline assignment: CDR1 KGHSH and CDR2 LQKENI. This CDR3 contains 13 residues. Trimming removed 3 bases from V and 9 bases from J; junction bases left unmatched: 6. The CDR3 is CASSPLQGAKAFF. CDR3 sequence (DNA): TGTGCCAGCTCACCCCTTCAGGGGGCTAAAGCTTTCTTT.

This clone is termed medium-sized. In the same sample, other DNA sequences code for this CDR3. The gene calls are TRBV14 and TRBJ1-2, with D unclear. This CDR3 has 13 amino acids. Germline V gene lookup returns CDR1 SGHDN and CDR2 FVKESK. Between the trimmed V and J ends, which lost 0 bases and 4 bases, there was a span of 6 bases. CDR3 bases: TGTGCCAGCAGCCAAGATGGAATCTATGGCTACACCTTC. Protein: CASSQDGIYGYTF.

This chain joins TRBV6-1 and TRBJ2-7; D unclear. Germline CDR1 MNHNS, CDR2 SASEGT. The CDR3 is 14 amino acids. Trimming cost V 4 bases and J 3 bases, with 13 bases left between them. CDR3 DNA sequence: TGTGCCAGCAGTGGGCCGATCACCTACTACGAGCAGTACTTC. Encoded protein: CASSGPITYYEQYF.

This clone appeared a single time. The genes are TRBV19 and TRBJ1-5, with TRBD1 as a possible D gene (6 bases). CDR3 size: 16 residues. V lost 6 bases, J lost 0 bases, and 15 bases lay in between. CDR1 is LNHDA and CDR2 is SQIVND in the germline V gene (reference sequence). The CDR3 nucleotides are TGTGCCAGTAGGAGGGGGAGGAAATATAGCAATCAGCCCCAGCATTTT. Protein sequence: CASRRGRKYSNQPQHF.

The chain recombines TRBV5-5 with TRBJ2-7; possible D gene TRBD2, 6 bases. The CDR3 covers 15 residues. Germline values: CDR1 SGHKS, CDR2 YYEKEE (reference sequence). Trimming stripped 4 bases from V and 3 bases from J, with 17 bases between. CDR3 sequence reads: CASSTAGRGNYEQYF. The CDR3 nucleotides are TGTGCCAGCAGCACCGCTGGGCGGGGAAACTACGAGCAGTACTTC.

This rearrangement joins TRBV11-2 to TRBJ2-7; D is uncertain. Germline loops: CDR1 SGHAT, CDR2 FQNNGV. CDR3 length equals 13 residues. The V and J ends lost 1 base and 0 bases respectively, with 4 bases between them. In nucleotides, the CDR3 is TGTGCCAGCAGCTTAGGCAGCTCCTACGAGCAGTACTTC. Translation: CASSLGSSYEQYF.

The V call is TRBV16, the J call TRBJ2-7; D call uncertain. Germline-derived CDR1 and CDR2 are KGHSY and FQNENV. V gave up 2 bases and J gave up 6 bases, with 11 bases separating them. The CDR3 is 13 amino acids. CDR3 nucleotide sequence: TGTGCCAGCAGCCAACTTTCTACGAGCGAGCAGTACTTC. Translation: CASSQLSTSEQYF.

The chain recombines TRBV11-2 with TRBJ2-2, with 13 bases that match TRBD2. This CDR3 has 18 residues. Germline assignment: CDR1 SGHAT and CDR2 FQNNGV. The V gene end was trimmed by 5 bases and the J gene end by 1 base; junction bases not matched to a gene: 7. The CDR3, as DNA: TGTGCCAGCAGCCCACTAGGGACTAGCGGGGTGAACACCGGGGAGCTGTTTTTT. It translates to CASSPLGTSGVNTGELFF.

Comment on this clone: Additional DNA sequences in this sample encode the identical CDR3. This chain links TRBV5-1 with TRBJ2-7, with TRBD2 identical over 8 bases. Germline values: CDR1 SGHRS, CDR2 YFSETQ. The CDR3 sequence is 15 residues long. V gave up 3 bases and J gave up 3 bases; unmatched junction bases: 8. The CDR3 DNA is TGCGCCAGCAGCTCAGGACTAGCAGGACACTACGAGCAGTACTTC. This translates into CASSSGLAGHYEQYF.

This clone was picked up one time. V gene TRBV10-1 combines with J gene TRBJ1-5; 10 bases match TRBD1. CDR1 is WNHNN, CDR2 SYGVQD, per germline (reference sequence). Trimming cost V 5 bases and J 5 bases; bases outside gene matches: 12. There are 17 residues in the CDR3. Written as DNA, the CDR3 is TGCGCCAGCAGTCTTAACCGGGGACAGGGGTCATATCAGCCCCAGCATTTT. Translated, it gives CASSLNRGQGSYQPQHF.

This clone was detected only a few times. CDR3: CASSFRRDNSPLHF. The CDR3 DNA sequence: TGCGCCAGCAGCTTTCGCAGGGACAATTCACCCCTCCACTTT. The V gene is TRBV5-1, the J gene TRBJ1-6, with D possibly matching TRBD1 (5 bases). Per the germline V gene, CDR1 is SGHRS and CDR2 is YFSETQ. V was shortened by 2 bases and J by 7 bases, with 10 bases between the two germline ends. This CDR3 spans 14 amino acids.